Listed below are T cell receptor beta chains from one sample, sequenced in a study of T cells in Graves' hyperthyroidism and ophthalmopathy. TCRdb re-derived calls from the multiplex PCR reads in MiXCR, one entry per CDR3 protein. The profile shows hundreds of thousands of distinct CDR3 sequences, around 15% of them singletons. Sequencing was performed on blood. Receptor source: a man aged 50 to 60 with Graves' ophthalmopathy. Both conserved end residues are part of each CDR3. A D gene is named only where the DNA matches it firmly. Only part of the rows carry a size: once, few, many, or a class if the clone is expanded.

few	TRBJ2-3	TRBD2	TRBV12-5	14	TGTGCTAGTGGTATAGCGGGTAGCACAGATACGCAGTATTTT	CASGIAGSTDTQYF
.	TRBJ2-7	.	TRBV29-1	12	TGCAGCGTTGGGGAAGGGCAGTACGAGCAGTACTTC	CSVGEGQYEQYF
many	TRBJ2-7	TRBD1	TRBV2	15	TGTGCCAGCAGTACGTACAGGGGGAATAATTACGAGCAGTACTTC	CASSTYRGNNYEQYF
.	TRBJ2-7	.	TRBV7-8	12	TGTGCCAGCAGCTTATTAGTCTGCGAGCAGTACTTC	CASSLLVCEQYF
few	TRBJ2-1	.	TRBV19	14	TGTGCCAGTAGGGCTCCGGGACGGAACAATGAGCAGTTCTTC	CASRAPGRNNEQFF
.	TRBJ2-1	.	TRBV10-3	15	TGTGCCATCAGTGATGAGCGGAAGCAAGGCAATGAGCAGTTCTTC	CAISDERKQGNEQFF
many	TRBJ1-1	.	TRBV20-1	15	TGCAGTGCTAGAGATCTGAACAGGCCGAACACTGAAGCTTTCTTT	CSARDLNRPNTEAFF
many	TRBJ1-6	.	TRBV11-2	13	TGTGCCAGCAGCTTAGGCATGGGATCACCCCTCCACTTT	CASSLGMGSPLHF
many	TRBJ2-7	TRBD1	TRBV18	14	TGTGCCAGCTCAGCGGACAGGGGAGGGTACGAGCAGTACTTC	CASSADRGGYEQYF
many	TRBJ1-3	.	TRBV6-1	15	TGTGCCAGCAGTGAACTCGGGCTCTCTGGAAACACCATATATTTT	CASSELGLSGNTIYF
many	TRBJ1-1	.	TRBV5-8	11	TGTGCCAGCAGCGCCACCGCTGAAGCTTTCTTT	CASSATAEAFF
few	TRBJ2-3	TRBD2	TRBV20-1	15	TGCAGTGCGAGGGCAGCGGGAGGTAACGCAGATACGCAGTATTTT	CSARAAGGNADTQYF
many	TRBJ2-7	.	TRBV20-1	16	TGCAGTGCCCGGGGGGGAGGACAGGGCCGCTCCTACGAGCAGTACTTC	CSARGGGQGRSYEQYF
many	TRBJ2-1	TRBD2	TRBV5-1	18	TGCGCCAGCAGCTTGAATCCTAGCGGGGGGTTAAAATACAATGAGCAGTTCTTC	CASSLNPSGGLKYNEQFF
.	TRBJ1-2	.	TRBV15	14	TGTGCCACCAGCAGAGACCACGGACCCTATGGCTACACCTTC	CATSRDHGPYGYTF
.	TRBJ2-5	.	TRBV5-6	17	TGTGCCAGCAGCGAACTAGCTAGACAGGAAAGAAACGAGACCCAGTACTTC	CASSELARQERNETQYF
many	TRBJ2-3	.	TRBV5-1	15	TGCGCCAGCAGCCCTATGGGTCTTAGCACAGATACGCAGTATTTT	CASSPMGLSTDTQYF
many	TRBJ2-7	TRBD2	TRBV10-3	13	TGTGCCACCGCGGGACTAGTGGTCTACGAGCAGTACTTC	CATAGLVVYEQYF
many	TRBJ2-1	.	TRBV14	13	TGTGCCAGCAGCCTCCTGACGGAGAATGAGCAGTTCTTC	CASSLLTENEQFF
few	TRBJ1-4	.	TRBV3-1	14	TGTGCCAGCAGCCAAGCTCGAGGGGATGAAAAACTGTTTTTT	CASSQARGDEKLFF
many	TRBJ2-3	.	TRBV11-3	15	TGTGCCAGCAGCTCCCCCGGGACCGCAGCGGATACGCAGTATTTT	CASSSPGTAADTQYF
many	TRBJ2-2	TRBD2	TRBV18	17	TGTGCCAGCTCACCCGGAGGAGCGGGACTGAACACCGGGGAGCTGTTTTTT	CASSPGGAGLNTGELFF
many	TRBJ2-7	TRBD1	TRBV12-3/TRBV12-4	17	TGTGCCAGCAGTTTAGTACCTCACGGGACAGGATCCTACGAGCAGTACTTC	CASSLVPHGTGSYEQYF
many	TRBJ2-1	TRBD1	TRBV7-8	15	TGTGCCAGCAGCTTTACTGGACAGGGCCCCAATGAGCAGTTCTTC	CASSFTGQGPNEQFF
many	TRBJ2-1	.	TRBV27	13	TGTGCCAGCAGTCGGGGCTTCTATAATGAGCAGTTCTTC	CASSRGFYNEQFF
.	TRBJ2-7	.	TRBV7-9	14	TGTGCCAGCAGCTTAGCAGTCCGGGGTGGCGAGCAGTACTTC	CASSLAVRGGEQYF
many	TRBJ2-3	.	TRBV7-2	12	TGTGCCAGCAGCTTAATCATTCATACGCAGTATTTT	CASSLIIHTQYF
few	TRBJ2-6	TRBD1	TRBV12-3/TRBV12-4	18	TGTGCCAGCAGACGAGTGGGACAGGGGATTCCTGGGGCCAACGTCCTGACTTTC	CASRRVGQGIPGANVLTF
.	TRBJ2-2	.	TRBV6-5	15	TGTGCCAGCAGTTACCTTGGGGGCGGCACCGGGGAGCTGTTTTTT	CASSYLGGGTGELFF
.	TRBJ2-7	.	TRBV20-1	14	TGCAGTGCTAGAAAGTCCCTTTCCACCTACGAGCAGTACTTC	CSARKSLSTYEQYF
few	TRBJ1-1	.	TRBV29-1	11	TGCAGCGTTGAGGGGTTCACTGAAGCTTTCTTT	CSVEGFTEAFF
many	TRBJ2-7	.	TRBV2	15	TGTGCCAGCAAGTACGACAGGCTGAGCTCCTACGAGCAGTACTTC	CASKYDRLSSYEQYF
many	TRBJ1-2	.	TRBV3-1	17	TGTGCCAGCAGCCAAGATAGGTCGGGGAGAAGGGACTATGGCTACACCTTC	CASSQDRSGRRDYGYTF
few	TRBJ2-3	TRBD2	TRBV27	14	TGTGCCAGCAGTATAGCGGGCCCCAGAGATACGCAGTATTTT	CASSIAGPRDTQYF
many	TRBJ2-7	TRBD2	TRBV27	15	TGTGCCAGCAGTTCATCTAGCGGGTATACCTACGAGCAGTACTTC	CASSSSSGYTYEQYF
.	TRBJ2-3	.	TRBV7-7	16	TGTGCTAGCAGCCCACATCACAATGGGGGGACAGATACGCAGTATTTT	CASSPHHNGGTDTQYF
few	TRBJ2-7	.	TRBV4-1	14	TGCGCCAGCAGCCAAGAGCCGGGCAACTACGAGCAGTACTTC	CASSQEPGNYEQYF
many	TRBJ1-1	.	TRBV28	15	TGTGCCAGCAGTTCGGACGGGGGGACGAACACTGAAGCTTTCTTT	CASSSDGGTNTEAFF
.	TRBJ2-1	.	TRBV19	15	TGTGCCAGTAGTATAGTTGCGAATTCCTACAATGAGCAGTTCTTC	CASSIVANSYNEQFF
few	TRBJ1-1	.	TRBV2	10	TGTGCCAGCAGTGACCGGTGGGTGAACTTT	CASSDRWVNF
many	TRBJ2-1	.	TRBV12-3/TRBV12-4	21	TGTGCCAGCAGGACGGGACAGGTGTCCAGCGGGAGTCAGAGCTCCTACAATGAGCAGTTCTTC	CASRTGQVSSGSQSSYNEQFF
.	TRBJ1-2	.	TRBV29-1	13	TGCAGCGTCGAACAGGGACTAACGGAGGGCTACACCTTC	CSVEQGLTEGYTF
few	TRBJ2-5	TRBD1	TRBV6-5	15	TGTGCCAGCAGTTACGGGGACAGGGTTTCGGAGACCCAGTACTTC	CASSYGDRVSETQYF